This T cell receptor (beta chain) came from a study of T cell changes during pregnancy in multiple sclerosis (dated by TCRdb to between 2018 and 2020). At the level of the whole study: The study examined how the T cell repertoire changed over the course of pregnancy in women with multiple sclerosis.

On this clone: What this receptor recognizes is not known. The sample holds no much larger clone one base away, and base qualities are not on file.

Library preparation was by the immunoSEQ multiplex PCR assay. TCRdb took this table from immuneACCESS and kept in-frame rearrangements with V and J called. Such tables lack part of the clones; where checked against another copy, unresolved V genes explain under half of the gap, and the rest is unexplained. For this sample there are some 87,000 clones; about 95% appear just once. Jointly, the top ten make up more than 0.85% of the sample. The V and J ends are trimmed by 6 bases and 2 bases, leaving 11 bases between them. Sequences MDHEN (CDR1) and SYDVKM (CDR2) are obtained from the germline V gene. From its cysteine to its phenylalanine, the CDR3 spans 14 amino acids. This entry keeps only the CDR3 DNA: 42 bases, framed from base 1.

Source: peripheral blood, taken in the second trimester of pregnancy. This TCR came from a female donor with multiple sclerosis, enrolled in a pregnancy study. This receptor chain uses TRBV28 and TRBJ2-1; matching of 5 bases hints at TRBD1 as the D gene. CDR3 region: CASSQGVPYNEQFF. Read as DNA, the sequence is TGTGCCAGCAGCCAAGGGGTCCCCTACAATGAGCAGTTCTTC.